A selection of T cell receptor beta chains follows, all from one sample in a study of PD-L1 blockade in urothelial cancer. Assay: immunoSEQ multiplex PCR; the TCRdb copy retains only in-frame clones and omits some. The sample lists 50,000 or so clones, around four fifths seen once, with approximately 1.3% in the top ten. This specimen consisted of PBMCs, obtained around atezolizumab (anti-PD-L1) treatment. The receptors were gathered from a middle-aged man with urothelial cancer. Both conserved end residues are part of each CDR3. The order of the fields is D gene, clone size, J gene, V gene, CDR3 DNA, CDR3 protein. D genes are given only for firm matches. The size field is filled for only some rows; it gives once, few, many or a size class.

d_gene: NA; abundance: NA; j_gene: TRBJ1-1; v_gene: TRBV7-8; CDR3nt: TGTGCCAGCAGCTTGGGGCAGGGAAGCACTGAAGCTTTCTTT; CDR3aa: CASSLGQGSTEAFF
d_gene: TRBD1; abundance: NA; j_gene: TRBJ1-2; v_gene: TRBV5-4; CDR3nt: TGTGCCAGCAGCCTGGGACAGAACCCCTATGGCTACACCTTC; CDR3aa: CASSLGQNPYGYTF
d_gene: TRBD2; abundance: once; j_gene: TRBJ2-5; v_gene: TRBV5-4; CDR3nt: TGTGCCACCGCACTAGCGGGAGTTGGGGAGACCCAGTACTTC; CDR3aa: CATALAGVGETQYF
d_gene: TRBD1; abundance: NA; j_gene: TRBJ2-6; v_gene: TRBV28; CDR3nt: TGTGCCAGCAGTTTTTCCTGGCCGGCAGGGGGCTTCTCTGGGGCCAACGTCCTGACTTTC; CDR3aa: CASSFSWPAGGFSGANVLTF
d_gene: NA; abundance: NA; j_gene: TRBJ2-3; v_gene: TRBV27; CDR3nt: TGTGCCAGCAGTACACTAGGCAAGACAGATACGCAGTATTTT; CDR3aa: CASSTLGKTDTQYF
d_gene: NA; abundance: NA; j_gene: TRBJ1-5; v_gene: TRBV5-3; CDR3nt: TGTGCCAGAAGCTTGGAGATTCGATCTGGACAGATGTATAGCAATCAGCCCCAGCATTTT; CDR3aa: CARSLEIRSGQMYSNQPQHF
d_gene: TRBD1; abundance: NA; j_gene: TRBJ2-5; v_gene: TRBV9; CDR3nt: TGTGCCAGCAGCTCATGGACAGGGGATTGGGAGACCCAGTACTTC; CDR3aa: CASSSWTGDWETQYF
d_gene: NA; abundance: NA; j_gene: TRBJ2-7; v_gene: TRBV7-8; CDR3nt: TGTGCCAGCAGCCTCAACATCGACGAGCAGTACTTC; CDR3aa: CASSLNIDEQYF
d_gene: TRBD1; abundance: NA; j_gene: TRBJ2-3; v_gene: TRBV14; CDR3nt: TGTGCCAGCAGTCAATGGACAGGGCTCCCCACAGATACGCAGTATTTT; CDR3aa: CASSQWTGLPTDTQYF
d_gene: NA; abundance: NA; j_gene: TRBJ1-1; v_gene: TRBV6-5; CDR3nt: TGTGCCAGCAGCGCAGGGAACACTGAAGCTTTCTTT; CDR3aa: CASSAGNTEAFF
d_gene: NA; abundance: NA; j_gene: TRBJ1-2; v_gene: TRBV7-8; CDR3nt: TGTGCCAGCAGCTTAATACAGGGCGACGGGGACGGCTACACCTTC; CDR3aa: CASSLIQGDGDGYTF
d_gene: TRBD1; abundance: NA; j_gene: TRBJ2-2; v_gene: TRBV5-6; CDR3nt: TGTGCCAGCAGCCACGGGACAGGGGGAATCGGGGAGCTGTTTTTT; CDR3aa: CASSHGTGGIGELFF
d_gene: TRBD2; abundance: NA; j_gene: TRBJ2-3; v_gene: TRBV6-4; CDR3nt: TGTGCCAGCAGTGTACTAGCGGGAGGCGCAGATACGCAGTATTTT; CDR3aa: CASSVLAGGADTQYF
d_gene: NA; abundance: NA; j_gene: TRBJ2-3; v_gene: TRBV19; CDR3nt: TGTGCCAGTAGTATGGTCGGCGGGCTAAGCACAGATACGCAGTATTTT; CDR3aa: CASSMVGGLSTDTQYF
d_gene: NA; abundance: once; j_gene: TRBJ1-1; v_gene: TRBV18; CDR3nt: TGTGCCAGCTCACCCAGGGGTGCAGGCACTGAAGCTTTCTTT; CDR3aa: CASSPRGAGTEAFF
d_gene: NA; abundance: NA; j_gene: TRBJ2-1; v_gene: TRBV21-1; CDR3nt: TGTGCCAGCAGCACTGAGGGGGCAGGGAATGAGCAGTTCTTC; CDR3aa: CASSTEGAGNEQFF
d_gene: TRBD1; abundance: NA; j_gene: TRBJ1-1; v_gene: TRBV19; CDR3nt: TGTGCCAGTAGTGCTACACCGGGACAGAGGAGCGAGGCTTTCTTT; CDR3aa: CASSATPGQRSEAFF
d_gene: TRBD1; abundance: NA; j_gene: TRBJ2-5; v_gene: TRBV28; CDR3nt: TGTGCCAGCAGTGGCCCCGGGACAGGGGTGAAAGAGACCCAGTACTTC; CDR3aa: CASSGPGTGVKETQYF
d_gene: TRBD1; abundance: NA; j_gene: TRBJ2-7; v_gene: TRBV27; CDR3nt: TGTGCCAGCAGTTTAAGGGGACTGACCGGGGACAGGGTCTACGAGCAGTACTTC; CDR3aa: CASSLRGLTGDRVYEQYF
d_gene: NA; abundance: NA; j_gene: TRBJ2-1; v_gene: TRBV9; CDR3nt: TGTGCCAGCAGCGAGGGACAGGGGACGCGGTTGGTAGCGGGAGCCACCTACAATGAGCAGTTCTTC; CDR3aa: CASSEGQGTRLVAGATYNEQFF
d_gene: NA; abundance: NA; j_gene: TRBJ2-7; v_gene: TRBV11-3; CDR3nt: TGTGCCAGCAGCTTAACAGGGACCTTTAACGAGCAGTACTTC; CDR3aa: CASSLTGTFNEQYF
d_gene: NA; abundance: NA; j_gene: TRBJ2-3; v_gene: TRBV28; CDR3nt: TGTGCCAGCAGTCTCCATTGGGAAACGGAGGGCACAGATACGCAGTATTTT; CDR3aa: CASSLHWETEGTDTQYF